This TCR beta chain came from a study of blood T cell repertoires in COVID-19. Measured with immunoSEQ multiplex PCR; TCRdb has only the in-frame clones, and not every one. The data hold roughly 260,000 clones, with about 89% observed a single time. Recovered Cohort 3 donors showed two negative PCRs, clearance, or symptom resolution. The sequenced sample was PBMCs or T cells enriched from blood (not recorded which). The receptor comes from a woman between 18 and 29 years old who had recovered from COVID-19.

This CDR3 reads CASSQVLTSGRATDTQYF. Written as DNA, the CDR3 is TGCGCCAGCAGCCAAGTCTTAACTAGCGGGAGGGCCACAGATACGCAGTATTTT. The V gene is TRBV4-1, the J gene TRBJ2-3, with 13 bases aligning to TRBD2. The CDR3 is made up of 18 amino acids. J gave up 2 bases and V 1 base, and 6 bases lay outside the gene matches. In germline, CDR1 is MGHRA, CDR2 YSYEKL.